This section outlines one T cell receptor (beta chain) sequence together with its context. Per the study methods: Reference gene primer amplification yielded estimated nucleated cell counts. Only in-frame clones appear in the TCRdb table, and some are missing; sequencing was by immunoSEQ multiplex PCR. V and J calls and clone size follow that table, whereas D and trimming were derived from the DNA. This repertoire shows 250,000 to 350,000 clones, 85% to 90% found once; its top ten account for roughly 10%. The length of the CDR3 is 15 residues. Looked up from germline, CDR1 is MGHRA and CDR2 is YSYEKL. Trimming left V 2 bases short and J 2 bases short, with 12 bases between. The sample is drawn from a study of blood T cell repertoires in COVID-19. The overall study: T cells, B-cell-depleted T cells, or PBMCs supplied cDNA or gDNA.

The TCR sequence derives from a woman aged 18-29 years who had recovered from COVID-19. The rearrangement links TRBV4-1 to TRBJ1-1, with D maybe TRBD1 (6 bases). The specimen was PBMCs or T cells enriched from blood (not recorded which). The CDR3 loop is CASSQKQGANTEAFF. CDR3 bases: TGCGCCAGCAGCCAAAAACAGGGAGCAAACACTGAAGCTTTCTTT.